Listed below are T cell receptor beta chains from one sample, sequenced in a study of blood T cell repertoires in COVID-19. This table comes from immunoSEQ multiplex PCR, and its TCRdb copy is limited to in-frame clones, with some not included. The table lists about 220,000 clones, approximately 85% of them singletons. What was sequenced was peripheral blood. The receptors were gathered from a woman in her 70s with COVID-19, enrolled during active disease. The CDR3 runs from the conserved cysteine through the conserved F or W. A D gene is named only where the DNA matches it firmly. A row's size may be missing; if present it is once, few, many or a size class.

j_call d_call v_call clone_size cdr3_aa cdr3_nt
TRBJ1-3 NA TRBV4-3 NA CASSQDRTPGNTIYF TGCGCCAGCAGCCAAGACAGGACACCTGGAAACACCATATATTTT
TRBJ2-7 TRBD2 TRBV5-6 NA CASSPPGLAVAYEQYF TGTGCCAGCAGCCCCCCTGGACTAGCGGTGGCCTACGAGCAGTACTTC
TRBJ1-2 NA TRBV18 few CASSREARDYGYTF TGTGCCAGCTCGCGTGAGGCTCGGGACTATGGCTACACCTTC
TRBJ1-1 NA TRBV20-1 NA CSASQGPLNTEAFF TGCAGTGCTAGTCAGGGTCCACTGAACACTGAAGCTTTCTTT
TRBJ1-1 NA TRBV6-5 NA CASSYSWQAGTEAFF TGTGCCAGCAGTTACTCGTGGCAGGCTGGGACTGAAGCTTTCTTT
TRBJ1-2 NA TRBV21-1 NA CASSHNLQSGLGYGYTF TGTGCCAGCAGCCATAATCTTCAAAGTGGACTGGGCTATGGCTACACCTTC
TRBJ1-3 TRBD1 TRBV7-2 NA CASSSGTGLGNTIYF TGTGCCAGCAGCTCCGGGACAGGGCTTGGAAACACCATATATTTT
TRBJ1-1 TRBD1 TRBV9 NA CASSRFRDRVNTEAFF TGTGCCAGCAGCCGCTTTAGGGACAGGGTGAACACTGAAGCTTTCTTT
TRBJ1-6 TRBD1 TRBV6-5 once CASGFYGTVNSPLHF TGTGCCAGTGGTTTTTACGGGACAGTTAATTCACCCCTCCACTTT
TRBJ1-3 NA TRBV4-1 NA CASSQDPGVLPGNTIYF TGCGCCAGCAGCCAAGATCCGGGGGTCCTTCCTGGAAACACCATATATTTT
TRBJ1-1 TRBD1 TRBV7-3 NA CASSESDRENTEAFF TGTGCCAGCAGCGAGTCTGACAGGGAGAACACTGAAGCTTTCTTT
TRBJ2-4 TRBD2 TRBV10-3 NA CATQGGEAKNIQYF TGTGCCACTCAGGGAGGGGAAGCCAAAAACATTCAGTACTTC
TRBJ1-2 NA TRBV7-3 few CASSSDGYYGYTF TGTGCCAGCAGCTCTGACGGGTACTATGGCTACACCTTC
TRBJ1-4 NA TRBV19 NA CASSIDRSVALLNEKLFF TGTGCCAGTAGTATAGATCGGAGCGTGGCCCTCCTGAATGAAAAACTGTTTTTT
TRBJ1-2 TRBD1 TRBV6-5 NA CASSYAPQGDLYGYTF TGTGCCAGCAGTTACGCCCCACAGGGGGACCTCTATGGCTACACCTTC
TRBJ1-2 NA TRBV4-1 NA CASSQDGNSPGGTF TGCGCCAGCAGCCAAGATGGAAACAGCCCGGGGGGCACCTTC
TRBJ2-3 NA TRBV6-2/TRBV6-3 NA CASSYIDTQYF TGTGCCAGCAGTTATATCGATACGCAGTATTTT
TRBJ1-1 NA TRBV9 once CASSAQGHRNTEAFF TGTGCCAGCAGCGCCCAGGGACATCGGAACACTGAAGCTTTCTTT
TRBJ1-2 NA TRBV9 NA CASSVAGGVGGYTF TGTGCCAGCAGCGTAGCGGGAGGGGTAGGAGGCTACACCTTC
TRBJ1-2 NA TRBV19 NA CASSIGLDGYTF TGTGCCAGTAGTATAGGACTCGATGGCTACACCTTC
TRBJ2-5 TRBD2 TRBV11-2 NA CASSLDGAGAISMYQETQYF TGTGCCAGCAGCTTAGACGGAGCGGGGGCTATATCCATGTACCAAGAGACCCAGTACTTC
TRBJ2-3 NA TRBV19 once CASSMGGGHFGTDTQYF TGTGCCAGTAGTATGGGGGGGGGCCATTTTGGCACAGATACGCAGTATTTT
TRBJ2-2 TRBD1 TRBV30 NA CAWRRTGPNTGELFF TGTGCCTGGAGGCGGACAGGGCCAAACACCGGGGAGCTGTTTTTT
TRBJ2-2 NA TRBV27 once CASSFSGPNTGELFF TGTGCCAGCAGTTTTAGCGGCCCGAACACCGGGGAGCTGTTTTTT